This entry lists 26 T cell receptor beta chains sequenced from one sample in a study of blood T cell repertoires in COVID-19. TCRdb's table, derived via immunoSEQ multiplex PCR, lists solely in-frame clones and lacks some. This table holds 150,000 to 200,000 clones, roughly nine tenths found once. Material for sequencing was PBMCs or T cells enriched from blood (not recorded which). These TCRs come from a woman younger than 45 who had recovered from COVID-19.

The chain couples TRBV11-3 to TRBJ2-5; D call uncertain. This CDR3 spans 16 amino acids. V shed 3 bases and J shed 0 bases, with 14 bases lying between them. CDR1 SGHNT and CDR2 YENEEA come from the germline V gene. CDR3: CASSFSKSAHQETQYF. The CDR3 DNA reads TGTGCCAGCAGCTTCAGTAAAAGCGCTCACCAAGAGACCCAGTACTTC.

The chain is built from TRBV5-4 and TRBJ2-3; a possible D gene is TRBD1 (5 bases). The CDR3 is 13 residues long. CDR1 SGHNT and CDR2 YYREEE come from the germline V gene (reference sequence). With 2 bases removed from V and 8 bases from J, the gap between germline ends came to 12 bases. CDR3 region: CASSLDRSGTQYF. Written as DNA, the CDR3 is TGTGCCAGCAGCTTAGACAGATCAGGTACGCAGTATTTT. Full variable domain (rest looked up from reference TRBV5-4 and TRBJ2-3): ETGVTQSPTHLIKTRGQQVTLRCSSQSGHNTVSWYQQALGQGPQFIFQYYREEENGRGNFPPRFSGLQFPNYSSELNVNALELDDSALYLCASSLDRSGTQYFGPGTRLTVL.

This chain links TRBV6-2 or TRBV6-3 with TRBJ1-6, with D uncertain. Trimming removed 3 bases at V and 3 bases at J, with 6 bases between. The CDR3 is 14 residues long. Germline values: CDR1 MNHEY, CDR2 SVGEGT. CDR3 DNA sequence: TGTGCCAGCAGTTATACCAGCTATAATTCACCCCTCCACTTT. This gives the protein CASSYTSYNSPLHF.

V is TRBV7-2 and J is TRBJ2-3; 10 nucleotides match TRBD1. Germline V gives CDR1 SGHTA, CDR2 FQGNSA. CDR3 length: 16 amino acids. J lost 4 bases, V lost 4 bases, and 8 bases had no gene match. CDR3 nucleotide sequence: TGTGCCAGCAGCTCCAAGACAGGGGGCCTCTCAGATACGCAGTATTTT. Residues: CASSSKTGGLSDTQYF.

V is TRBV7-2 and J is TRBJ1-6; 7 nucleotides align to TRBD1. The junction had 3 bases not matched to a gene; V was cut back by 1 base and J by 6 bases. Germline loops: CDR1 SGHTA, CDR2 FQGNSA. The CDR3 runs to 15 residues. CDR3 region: CASSLVYRGNSPLHF. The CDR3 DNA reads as TGTGCCAGCAGCTTAGTTTACAGGGGTAATTCACCCCTCCACTTT.

The CDR3 DNA is TGTGCCATCAGTGATCCCAGCGGGGGGGACTACAATGAGCAGTTCTTC. It yields the protein CAISDPSGGDYNEQFF. J is TRBJ2-1 and V is TRBV10-3, with 10 positions matching TRBD2. This CDR3 contains 16 residues. With V trimmed by 3 bases and J by 3 bases, 5 bases remained unmatched. Germline CDR1 is ENHRY and CDR2 is SYGVKD.

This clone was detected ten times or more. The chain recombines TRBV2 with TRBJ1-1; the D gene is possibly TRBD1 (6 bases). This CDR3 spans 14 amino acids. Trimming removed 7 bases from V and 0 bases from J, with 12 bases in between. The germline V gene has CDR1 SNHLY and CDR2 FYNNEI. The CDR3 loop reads CASINRVMNTEAFF. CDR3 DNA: TGTGCCAGCATTAACAGGGTCATGAACACTGAAGCTTTCTTT.

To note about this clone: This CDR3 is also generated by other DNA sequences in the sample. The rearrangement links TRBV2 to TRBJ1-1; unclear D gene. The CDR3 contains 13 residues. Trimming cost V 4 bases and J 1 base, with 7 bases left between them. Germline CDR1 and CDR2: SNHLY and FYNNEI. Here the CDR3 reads CASSGRGNTEAFF. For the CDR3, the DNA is TGTGCCAGCAGTGGCCGCGGGAACACTGAAGCTTTCTTT.

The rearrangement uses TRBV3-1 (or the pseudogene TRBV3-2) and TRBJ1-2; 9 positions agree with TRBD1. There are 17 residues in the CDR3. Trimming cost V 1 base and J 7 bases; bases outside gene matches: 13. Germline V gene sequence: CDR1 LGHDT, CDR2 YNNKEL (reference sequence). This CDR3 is CASSQGTGARGRSGYTF. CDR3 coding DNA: TGTGCCAGCAGCCAAGGGACAGGGGCCCGTGGTAGGAGTGGCTACACCTTC.

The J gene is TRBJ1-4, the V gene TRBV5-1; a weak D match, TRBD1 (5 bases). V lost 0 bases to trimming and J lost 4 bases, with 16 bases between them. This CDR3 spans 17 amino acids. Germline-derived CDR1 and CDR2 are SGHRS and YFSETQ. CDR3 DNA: TGCGCCAGCAGCTTGGAGCCGGGGAGGGGCGATAATGAAAAACTGTTTTTT. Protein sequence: CASSLEPGRGDNEKLFF. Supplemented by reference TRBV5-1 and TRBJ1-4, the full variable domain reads KAGVTQTPRYLIKTRGQQVTLSCSPISGHRSVSWYQQTPGQGLQFLFEYFSETQRNKGNFPGRFSGRQFSNSRSEMNVSTLELGDSALYLCASSLEPGRGDNEKLFFGSGTQLSVL.

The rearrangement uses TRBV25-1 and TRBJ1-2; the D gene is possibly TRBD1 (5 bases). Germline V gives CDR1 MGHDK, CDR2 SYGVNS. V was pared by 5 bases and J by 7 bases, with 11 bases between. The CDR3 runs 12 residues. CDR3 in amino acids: CASSSTAVGYTF. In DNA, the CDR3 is TGTGCCAGCAGTTCGACAGCCGTTGGCTACACCTTC.

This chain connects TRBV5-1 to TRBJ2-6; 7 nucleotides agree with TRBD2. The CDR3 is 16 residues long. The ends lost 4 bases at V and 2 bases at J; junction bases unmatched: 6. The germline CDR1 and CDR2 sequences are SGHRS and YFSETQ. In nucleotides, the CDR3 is TGCGCCAGCAGCCCAACCGGGACTACTGGGGCCAACGTCCTGACTTTC. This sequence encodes CASSPTGTTGANVLTF.

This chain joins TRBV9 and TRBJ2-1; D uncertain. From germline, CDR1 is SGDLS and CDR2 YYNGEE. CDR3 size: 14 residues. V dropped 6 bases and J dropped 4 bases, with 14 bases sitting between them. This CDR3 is CASTRQAGYNEQFF. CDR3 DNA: TGTGCCAGCACCAGGCAGGCTGGATACAATGAGCAGTTCTTC.

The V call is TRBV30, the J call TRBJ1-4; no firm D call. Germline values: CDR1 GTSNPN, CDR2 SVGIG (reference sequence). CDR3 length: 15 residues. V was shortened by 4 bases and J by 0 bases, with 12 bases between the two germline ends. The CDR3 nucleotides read TGTGCCTGGACCCGGGATTTTACAACTAATGAAAAACTGTTTTTT. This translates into CAWTRDFTTNEKLFF.

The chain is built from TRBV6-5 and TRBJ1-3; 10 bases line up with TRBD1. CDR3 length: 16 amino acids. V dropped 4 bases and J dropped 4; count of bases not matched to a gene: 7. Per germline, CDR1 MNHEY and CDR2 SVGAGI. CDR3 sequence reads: CASSSRDRGQGNTIYF. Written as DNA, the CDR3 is TGTGCCAGCAGTTCCCGGGACAGGGGACAAGGAAACACCATATATTTT.

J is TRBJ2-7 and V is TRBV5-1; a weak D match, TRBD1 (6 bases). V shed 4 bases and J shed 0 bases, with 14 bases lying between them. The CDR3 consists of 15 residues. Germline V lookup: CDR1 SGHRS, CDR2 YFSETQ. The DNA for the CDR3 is TGCGCCAGCAGCGGGACACAGCGTATCTCCTACGAGCAGTACTTC. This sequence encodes CASSGTQRISYEQYF. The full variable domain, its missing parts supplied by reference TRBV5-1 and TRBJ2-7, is KAGVTQTPRYLIKTRGQQVTLSCSPISGHRSVSWYQQTPGQGLQFLFEYFSETQRNKGNFPGRFSGRQFSNSRSEMNVSTLELGDSALYLCASSGTQRISYEQYFGPGTRLTVT.

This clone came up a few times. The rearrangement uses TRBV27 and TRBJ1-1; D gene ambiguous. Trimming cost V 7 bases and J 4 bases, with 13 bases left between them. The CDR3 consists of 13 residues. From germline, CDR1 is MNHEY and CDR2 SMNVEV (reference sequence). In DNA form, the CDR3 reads TGTGCCAGCACCTCATATGGGCGCACTGAAGCTTTCTTT. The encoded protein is CASTSYGRTEAFF.

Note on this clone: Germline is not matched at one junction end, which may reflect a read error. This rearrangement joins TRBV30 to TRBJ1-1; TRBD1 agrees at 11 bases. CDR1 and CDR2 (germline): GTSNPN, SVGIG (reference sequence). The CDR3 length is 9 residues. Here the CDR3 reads CAWRDRGPF. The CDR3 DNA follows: TGTGCCTGGAGGGACAGGGGGCCCTTT.

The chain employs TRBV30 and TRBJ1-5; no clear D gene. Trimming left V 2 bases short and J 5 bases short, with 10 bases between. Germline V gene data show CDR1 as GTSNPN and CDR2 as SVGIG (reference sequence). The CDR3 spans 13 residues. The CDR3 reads CAWSWSQDQPQHF. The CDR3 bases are TGTGCCTGGAGTTGGTCTCAGGATCAGCCCCAGCATTTT.

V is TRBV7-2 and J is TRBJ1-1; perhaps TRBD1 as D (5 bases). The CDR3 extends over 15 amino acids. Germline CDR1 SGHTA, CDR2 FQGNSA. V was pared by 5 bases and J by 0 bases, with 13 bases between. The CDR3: CASSPTTVMNTEAFF. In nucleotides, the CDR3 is TGTGCCAGCAGCCCGACGACAGTCATGAACACTGAAGCTTTCTTT.

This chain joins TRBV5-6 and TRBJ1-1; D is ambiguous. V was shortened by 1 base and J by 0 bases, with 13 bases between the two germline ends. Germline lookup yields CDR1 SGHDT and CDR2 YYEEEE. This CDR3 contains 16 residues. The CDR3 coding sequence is TGTGCCAGCAGCTTGAGGTGGCACGGAGTGAACACTGAAGCTTTCTTT. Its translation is CASSLRWHGVNTEAFF.

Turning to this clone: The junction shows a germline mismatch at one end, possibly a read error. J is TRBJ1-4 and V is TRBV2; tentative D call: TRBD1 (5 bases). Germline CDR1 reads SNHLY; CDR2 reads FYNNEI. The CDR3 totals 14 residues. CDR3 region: CASSGQGATPRKSF. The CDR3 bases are TGTGCCAGCAGTGGGCAAGGGGCGACTCCCCGCAAAAGTTTT.

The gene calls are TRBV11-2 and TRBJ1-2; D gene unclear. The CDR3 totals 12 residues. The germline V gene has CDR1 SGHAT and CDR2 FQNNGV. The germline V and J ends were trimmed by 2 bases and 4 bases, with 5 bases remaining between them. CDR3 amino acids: CASSLSSYGYTF. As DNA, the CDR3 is TGTGCCAGCAGCTTATCCTCCTATGGCTACACCTTC. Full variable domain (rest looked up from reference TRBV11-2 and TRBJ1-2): EAGVAQSPRYKIIEKRQSVAFWCNPISGHATLYWYQQILGQGPKLLIQFQNNGVVDDSQLPKDRFSAERLKGVDSTLKIQPAKLEDSAVYLCASSLSSYGYTFGSGTRLTVV.

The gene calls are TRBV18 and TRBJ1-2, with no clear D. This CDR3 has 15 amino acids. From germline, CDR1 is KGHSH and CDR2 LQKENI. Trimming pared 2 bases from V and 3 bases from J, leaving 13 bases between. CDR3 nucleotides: TGTGCCAGCTCACCATTAGAGGGTGGAGACTATGGCTACACCTTC. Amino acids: CASSPLEGGDYGYTF.

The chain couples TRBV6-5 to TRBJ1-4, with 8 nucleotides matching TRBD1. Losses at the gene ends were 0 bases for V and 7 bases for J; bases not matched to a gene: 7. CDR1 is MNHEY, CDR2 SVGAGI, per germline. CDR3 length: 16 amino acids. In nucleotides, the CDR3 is TGTGCCAGCAGTTACTCGCCAGGGACAGGCCTTGAAAAACTGTTTTTT. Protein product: CASSYSPGTGLEKLFF.

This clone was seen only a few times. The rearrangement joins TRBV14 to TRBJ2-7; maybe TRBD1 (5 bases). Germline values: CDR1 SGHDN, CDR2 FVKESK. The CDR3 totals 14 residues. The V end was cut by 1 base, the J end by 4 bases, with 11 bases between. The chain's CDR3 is CASSQVDRGYEQYF. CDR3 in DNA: TGTGCCAGCAGCCAAGTTGACAGAGGTTACGAGCAGTACTTC.